This T cell receptor (beta chain) is drawn from a study of cytomegalovirus exposure and HLA in healthy donors. Study results and caveats: A previous analysis found most TCR beta V segments productive roughly 90% or roughly 30% of the time.

About this clone: Its antigen is not identified.

PCR involved 60 Vbeta and 13 Jbeta primers. Generated by immunoSEQ multiplex PCR, the TCRdb table keeps only in-frame clones and is missing some. In all, the sample yields over 100,000 clones. Germline V gives CDR1 MNHEY, CDR2 SMNVEV (reference sequence). This CDR3 contains 14 residues. V shed 2 bases and J 6 bases; nucleotides not matched to a gene: 6. The origin of this receptor is a woman aged 40 to 50 in good health and CMV-seropositive. The chain has TRBV27 and TRBJ2-7; 8 positions match TRBD1. The sample comprised PBMCs. The CDR3 nucleotides read TGTGCCAGCAGTTTAGACAGGGGCCCCTTCGAGCAGTACTTC. This sequence encodes CASSLDRGPFEQYF.